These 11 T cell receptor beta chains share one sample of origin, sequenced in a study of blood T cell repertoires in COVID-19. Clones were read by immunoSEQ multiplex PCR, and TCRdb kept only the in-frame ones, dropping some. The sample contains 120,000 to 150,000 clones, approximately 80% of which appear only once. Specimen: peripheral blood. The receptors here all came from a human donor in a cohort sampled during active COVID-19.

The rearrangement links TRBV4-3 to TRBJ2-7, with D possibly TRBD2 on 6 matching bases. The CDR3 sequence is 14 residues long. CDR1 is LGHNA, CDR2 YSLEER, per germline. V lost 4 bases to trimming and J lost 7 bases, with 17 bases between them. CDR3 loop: CASSLGHTGGEQYF. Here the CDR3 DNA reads TGCGCCAGCAGCCTCGGACATACCGGGGGAGAGCAGTACTTC.

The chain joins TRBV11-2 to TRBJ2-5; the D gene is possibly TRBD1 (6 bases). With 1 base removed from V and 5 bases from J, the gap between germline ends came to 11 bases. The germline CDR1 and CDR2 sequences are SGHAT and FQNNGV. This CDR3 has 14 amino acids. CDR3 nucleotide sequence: TGTGCCAGCAGCTTAGTCAGGGGCAGGGAGACCCAGTACTTC. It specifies CASSLVRGRETQYF.

CDR3 in DNA: TGCGCCAGCAGGGGACAGTCCTGGAGCAATCAGCCCCAGCATTTT. It codes for CASRGQSWSNQPQHF. V is TRBV10-1 and J is TRBJ1-5; 7 bases line up with TRBD1. Germline CDR1 and CDR2: WNHNN and SYGVQD (reference sequence). Germline trimming cut 6 bases from V and 1 base from J; bases unmatched to any gene: 6. The CDR3 runs to 15 residues.

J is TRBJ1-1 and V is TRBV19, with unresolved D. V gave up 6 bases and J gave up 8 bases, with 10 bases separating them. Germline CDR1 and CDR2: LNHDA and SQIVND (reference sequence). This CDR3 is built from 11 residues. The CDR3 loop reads CASRRGKEAFF. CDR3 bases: TGTGCCAGTAGGAGAGGGAAGGAAGCTTTCTTT. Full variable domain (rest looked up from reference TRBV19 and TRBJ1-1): DGGITQSPKYLFRKEGQNVTLSCEQNLNHDAMYWYRQDPGQGLRLIYYSQIVNDFQKGDIAEGYSVSREKKESFPLTVTSAQKNPTAFYLCASRRGKEAFFGQGTRLTVV.

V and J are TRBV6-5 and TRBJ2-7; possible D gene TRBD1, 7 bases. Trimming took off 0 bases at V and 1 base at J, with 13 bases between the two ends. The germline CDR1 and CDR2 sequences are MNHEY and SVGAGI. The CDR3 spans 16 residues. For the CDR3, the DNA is TGTGCCAGCAGTTACTCCTTAGCAGGGGGGTCCTACGAGCAGTACTTC. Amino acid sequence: CASSYSLAGGSYEQYF.

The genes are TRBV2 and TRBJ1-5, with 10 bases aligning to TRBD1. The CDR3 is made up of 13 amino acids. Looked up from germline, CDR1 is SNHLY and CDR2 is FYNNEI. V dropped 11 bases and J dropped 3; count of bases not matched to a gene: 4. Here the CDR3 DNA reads TGTGCCGGGGGACAGGGGAACAATCAGCCCCAGCATTTT. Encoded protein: CAGGQGNNQPQHF.

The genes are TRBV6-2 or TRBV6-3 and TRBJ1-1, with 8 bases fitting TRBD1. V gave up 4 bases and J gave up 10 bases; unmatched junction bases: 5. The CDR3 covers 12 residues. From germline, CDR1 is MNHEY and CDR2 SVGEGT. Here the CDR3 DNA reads TGTGCCAGCAGTTGGGACAGGTTGGTAGCTTTCTTT. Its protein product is CASSWDRLVAFF.

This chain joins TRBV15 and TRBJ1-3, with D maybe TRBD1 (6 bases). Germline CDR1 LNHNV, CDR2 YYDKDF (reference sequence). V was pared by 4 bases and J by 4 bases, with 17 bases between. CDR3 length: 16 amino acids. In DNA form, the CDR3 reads TGTGCCACCAGCAAAACCTTGGACAGATACGGAAACACCATATATTTT. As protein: CATSKTLDRYGNTIYF.

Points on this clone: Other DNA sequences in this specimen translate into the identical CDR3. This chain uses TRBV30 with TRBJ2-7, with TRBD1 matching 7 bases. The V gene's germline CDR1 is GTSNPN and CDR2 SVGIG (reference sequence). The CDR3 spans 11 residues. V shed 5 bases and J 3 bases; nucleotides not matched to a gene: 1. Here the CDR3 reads CAWGDSYEQYF. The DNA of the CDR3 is TGTGCCTGGGGGGACAGCTACGAGCAGTACTTC.

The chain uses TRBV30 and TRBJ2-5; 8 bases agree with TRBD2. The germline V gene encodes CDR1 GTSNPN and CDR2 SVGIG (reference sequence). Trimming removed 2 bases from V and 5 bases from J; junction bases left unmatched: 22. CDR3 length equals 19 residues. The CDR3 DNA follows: TGTGCCTGGAGTAATAAAGCGGTCCTGGTCGGGGGGGCCGAGGAGACCCAGTACTTC. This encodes CAWSNKAVLVGGAEETQYF.

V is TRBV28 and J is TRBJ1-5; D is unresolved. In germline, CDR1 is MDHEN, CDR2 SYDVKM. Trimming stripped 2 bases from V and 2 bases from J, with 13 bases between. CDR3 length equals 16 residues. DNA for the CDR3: TGTGCCAGCAGTTTAGGTGGGCTGGGTGGCAATCAGCCCCAGCATTTT. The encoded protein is CASSLGGLGGNQPQHF.